This T cell receptor beta chain originates from a study of blood T cell repertoires in COVID-19. In the study overall: Specimens from acute and convalescent COVID-19 originated in the United States, Italy and Spain. T cells, B-cell-depleted T cells, or PBMCs supplied cDNA or gDNA.

V trimming: 3 bases; J trimming: 0 bases; junction bases outside the gene matches: 4. This CDR3 has 14 amino acids. Germline V CDR1 and CDR2: GTSNPN, SVGIG (reference sequence). One Seattle source followed patients from active infection through their disease course. As originally analysed: Reference gene primer amplification gave nucleated cell count estimates. The method was immunoSEQ multiplex PCR; TCRdb's version includes in-frame clones alone and lacks a portion of them. V and J calls and clone size are copied from that table; D and trimming were computed from the DNA. The table lists about 160,000 clones, 79% of them singletons.

The chain combines TRBV30 with TRBJ1-1; 7 bases agree with TRBD1. The clonotype was recovered from a woman aged 60-75 years with COVID-19, enrolled during active disease. The material sequenced was peripheral blood. This chain's CDR3 is CAWSTGQVNTEAFF. The CDR3 bases are TGTGCCTGGAGCACCGGACAGGTGAACACTGAAGCTTTCTTT.